This T cell receptor beta chain originates from a study of shared clonotypes between healthy human individuals. Trimming took off 5 bases at V and 7 bases at J, with 14 bases between the two ends. Germline V gives CDR1 LNHDA, CDR2 SQIVND (reference sequence). The CDR3 loop spans 13 amino acids. Overall study results and limits: Sample collection involved blood only; tissue repertoires are likely different.

A note on this clone: Its antigen remains unidentified.

This was a deep-level run. Some clones are missing from TCRdb's copy, which holds only in-frame ones; the method was immunoSEQ multiplex PCR. The sample consists of about 510,000 clones, around 79% of them appearing once. Study donors comprised healthy, HIV-negative adults devoid of recent acute infection or vaccination. The TCR originated in a woman aged 40 to 50 in good health. Some clones in this sample may be carry-over from other donors' samples. The chain has TRBV19 and TRBJ1-2; D gene ambiguous. Sequencing used PBMCs. The CDR3: CASSADTLGGYTF. The CDR3 coding sequence is TGTGCCAGTAGTGCCGACACTCTAGGTGGCTACACCTTC.